The 26 T cell receptor beta chains listed next were all sequenced from one sample in a study of cytomegalovirus exposure and HLA in healthy donors. Using immunoSEQ multiplex PCR, the repertoire was profiled, and TCRdb retains in-frame clones only, with some absent. The repertoire holds about 73,000 clones, about 95% seen once, with 3% to 3.5% in the top ten. The specimen sequenced was PBMCs. All receptors derive from a man aged 18 to 35 in good health and CMV-seronegative.

The genes are TRBV9 and TRBJ2-3; 8 bases are shared with TRBD2. The CDR3 loop spans 18 amino acids. Looked up from germline, CDR1 is SGDLS and CDR2 is YYNGEE. V lost 0 bases and J lost 3; bases outside the gene matches: 12. The CDR3 coding sequence is TGTGCCAGCAGCGTAGAAGGCTATGGACTAGCTTTGACAGATACGCAGTATTTT. Translating it yields CASSVEGYGLALTDTQYF.

This clone has only one observation. The chain combines TRBV19 with TRBJ2-1; D possibly corresponds to TRBD1 (5 bases). V lost 3 bases to trimming and J lost 8 bases, with 23 bases between them. Germline lookup yields CDR1 LNHDA and CDR2 SQIVND (reference sequence). CDR3 length equals 17 residues. The DNA for the CDR3 is TGTGCCAGTAGTATCCAACGTCATCTAAGAGTAGGGGATGAGCAGTTCTTC. It specifies CASSIQRHLRVGDEQFF.

The chain recombines TRBV19 with TRBJ2-1, with D tentatively TRBD1 (5 bases). V gave up 2 bases and J gave up 4 bases, with 12 bases separating them. Germline assignment: CDR1 LNHDA and CDR2 SQIVND (reference sequence). The CDR3 is made up of 15 amino acids. CDR3 sequence: CASSIRGATYNEQFF. CDR3 nucleotides: TGTGCCAGTAGTATACGTGGGGCTACTTACAATGAGCAGTTCTTC.

The chain has TRBV18 and TRBJ2-1; D is perhaps TRBD2 (6 bases). The germline CDR1 and CDR2 sequences are KGHSH and LQKENI. V was trimmed by 3 bases and J by 0 bases, leaving 9 bases between them. The CDR3 loop spans 15 amino acids. The CDR3 bases are TGTGCCAGCTCACCGGGGAGGAGCTCCTACAATGAGCAGTTCTTC. Amino acid sequence: CASSPGRSSYNEQFF.

The chain carries TRBV5-1 and TRBJ1-2; 8 bases align to TRBD1. V shed 3 bases and J 4 bases; nucleotides not matched to a gene: 5. Germline assignment: CDR1 SGHRS and CDR2 YFSETQ. The CDR3 sequence is 14 residues long. Here the CDR3 reads CASSSDRAVYGYTF. The DNA of the CDR3 is TGCGCCAGCAGCTCGGACAGGGCGGTCTATGGCTACACCTTC.

This clone was seen a handful of times. DNA for the CDR3: TGTGCCAGCAGCTCTTTAGGGGCAGACAGCTCCTACGAGCAGTACTTC. Its translation: CASSSLGADSSYEQYF. The chain uses TRBV5-6 and TRBJ2-7, with D possibly TRBD1 on 5 matching bases. Trimming removed 3 bases from V and 0 bases from J, with 16 bases in between. The CDR3 is made up of 16 amino acids. The germline V gene has CDR1 SGHDT and CDR2 YYEEEE. The variable domain in full, with the rest retrieved from reference TRBV5-6 and TRBJ2-7, is DAGVTQSPTHLIKTRGQQVTLRCSPKSGHDTVSWYQQALGQGPQFIFQYYEEEERQRGNFPDRFSGHQFPNYSSELNVNALLLGDSALYLCASSSLGADSSYEQYFGPGTRLTVT.

The chain combines TRBV7-2 with TRBJ1-1; 7 bases fit TRBD1. Germline CDR1 reads SGHTA; CDR2 reads FQGNSA. V was pared by 1 base and J by 3 bases, with 2 bases of the junction left unmatched. The CDR3 has 14 amino acids. The chain's CDR3 is CASSLGGGDTEAFF. CDR3 DNA: TGTGCCAGCAGCTTAGGAGGGGGCGACACTGAAGCTTTCTTT.

The chain uses TRBV28 and TRBJ2-7, with D possibly being TRBD1 (5 bases). There are 16 residues in the CDR3. From germline, CDR1 is MDHEN and CDR2 SYDVKM. Trimming removed 5 bases at V and 0 bases at J, with 17 bases between. CDR3 region: CASSTPDTTVSYEQYF. The CDR3 nucleotides are TGTGCCAGCAGTACTCCGGACACTACGGTCTCCTACGAGCAGTACTTC.

The chain recombines TRBV9 with TRBJ1-2; D unresolved. Germline V gene sequence: CDR1 SGDLS, CDR2 YYNGEE. CDR3 size: 12 residues. V shed 0 bases and J shed 8 bases, with 8 bases lying between them. CDR3 amino acids: CASSVGGKGYTF. The CDR3 bases are TGTGCCAGCAGCGTAGGAGGGAAGGGCTACACCTTC.

This clone came up once. The chain recombines TRBV19 with TRBJ2-1, with D possibly TRBD1 on 6 matching bases. V lost 4 bases to trimming and J lost 4 bases, with 11 bases between them. This CDR3 spans 14 amino acids. CDR1 and CDR2 from the germline V gene are LNHDA and SQIVND (reference sequence). CDR3 sequence reads: CASSSSGVYNEQFF. In DNA, the CDR3 is TGTGCCAGTAGTAGTTCAGGGGTATACAATGAGCAGTTCTTC.

This clone was observed a single time. The gene calls are TRBV5-8 and TRBJ2-2; 8 bases fit TRBD1. CDR1 is SGHTS, CDR2 YDEGEE, per germline. The trim removed 4 bases at V and 4 bases at J, leaving 6 bases unmatched. The CDR3 is made up of 15 amino acids. CDR3: CASSVTGDATGELFF. CDR3 nucleotide sequence: TGTGCCAGCAGCGTGACAGGGGATGCCACCGGGGAGCTGTTTTTT.

Comment on this clone: Relative to the germline gene, one junction end is altered; a read error may explain this. V usage is TRBV11-2 and J usage is TRBJ2-1; the match to TRBD2 covers 9 bases. This CDR3 contains 16 residues. Germline loops: CDR1 SGHAT, CDR2 FQNNGV. The CDR3 DNA reads as TGTGCCAGCAGCCTAGAGGCTAGCGGGGATTACAATGAGCAGTTCTTC. Its translation: CASSLEASGDYNEQFF.

This clone was detected only a few times. Here the CDR3 reads CASSQADNAKNIQYF. The CDR3 DNA reads TGCGCCAGCAGCCAAGCCGACAACGCCAAAAACATTCAGTACTTC. This chain uses TRBV4-1 with TRBJ2-4, with D uncertain. The germline V and J ends were trimmed by 1 base and 1 base, with 8 bases remaining between them. CDR1 and CDR2 (germline): MGHRA, YSYEKL. The CDR3 length is 15 residues.

This sequence joins TRBV13 and TRBJ1-2; 10 bases align to TRBD1. V trimming: 5 bases; J trimming: 5 bases; junction bases outside the gene matches: 8. Germline loops: CDR1 PRHDT, CDR2 FYEKMQ (reference sequence). The CDR3 extends over 15 amino acids. The CDR3, as DNA: TGTGCCAGCAGCCGCCGGGACAGGGGATCGTATGGCTACACCTTC. Translated: CASSRRDRGSYGYTF.

The V gene is TRBV9, the J gene TRBJ2-1; TRBD2 matches at 11 bases. Trimming removed 3 bases from V and 4 bases from J; junction bases left unmatched: 6. The CDR3 loop spans 16 amino acids. The germline CDR1 and CDR2 sequences are SGDLS and YYNGEE. The DNA of the CDR3 is TGTGCCAGCAGCGGACAGACTAGCGGGGATTACAATGAGCAGTTCTTC. Encoded protein: CASSGQTSGDYNEQFF.

This clone came up once. The V and J genes are TRBV29-1 and TRBJ2-2; no clear D gene. The CDR3 consists of 11 residues. V was clipped by 7 bases and J by 3 bases, with 6 bases between them. Germline V gene data show CDR1 as SQVTM and CDR2 as ANQGSEA. The CDR3 reads CSAQYTGELFF. Written as DNA, the CDR3 is TGCAGCGCACAGTACACCGGGGAGCTGTTTTTT.

V usage is TRBV20-1 and J usage is TRBJ1-2; no clear D. Germline assignment: CDR1 DFQATT and CDR2 SNEGSKA (reference sequence). This CDR3 is 11 amino acids long. V lost 0 bases and J 9 bases, leaving 8 bases between the germline ends. CDR3 amino acids: CSARDPGRYTF. CDR3 coding DNA: TGCAGTGCTAGAGACCCCGGTCGCTACACCTTC.

The chain is built from TRBV7-3 and TRBJ2-6; D might be TRBD1 (5 bases). V lost 6 bases and J lost 1, with 25 bases in between. The CDR3 totals 20 residues. Germline CDR1 SGHTA, CDR2 FQGTGA. The CDR3, as DNA: TGTGCCAGCAGTACTTTCCCACCTACCGGCCAGGGATCTGGGGCCAACGTCCTGACTTTC. It codes for CASSTFPPTGQGSGANVLTF. Full variable domain (outside the CDR3, taken from reference TRBV7-3 and TRBJ2-6): GAGVSQTPSNKVTEKGKYVELRCDPISGHTALYWYRQSLGQGPEFLIYFQGTGAADDSGLPNDRFFAVRPEGSVSTLKIQRTERGDSAVYLCASSTFPPTGQGSGANVLTFGAGSRLTVL.

The V gene is TRBV6-5, the J gene TRBJ2-3; TRBD1 matches 9 bases. Trimming at V came to 7 bases and at J to 6 bases, leaving 5 bases not matched to a gene. The CDR3 contains 13 residues. Germline assignment: CDR1 MNHEY and CDR2 SVGAGI. In DNA form, the CDR3 reads TGTGCCAGCATTAGGGACAGGGTGGATACGCAGTATTTT. It is translated as CASIRDRVDTQYF.

The chain recombines TRBV27 with TRBJ1-2; D uncertain. This CDR3 spans 15 amino acids. Germline CDR1 MNHEY, CDR2 SMNVEV (reference sequence). V shed 4 bases and J shed 4 bases, with 16 bases lying between them. The CDR3 sequence: CASSSALTTFYGYTF. The CDR3 nucleotides read TGTGCCAGCAGTTCAGCATTAACGACATTCTATGGCTACACCTTC.

V and J are TRBV7-6 and TRBJ1-5, with 8 bases fitting TRBD1. The CDR3 runs to 15 residues. The germline CDR1 and CDR2 sequences are SGHVS and FNYEAQ. V trimming: 4 bases; J trimming: 6 bases; junction bases outside the gene matches: 8. The DNA of the CDR3 is TGTGCCAGCAGCTCGAACCGGGACAGGCGTCAGCCCCAGCATTTT. This encodes CASSSNRDRRQPQHF.

This rearrangement joins TRBV28 to TRBJ2-7; the match to TRBD1 covers 7 bases. The CDR3 is 14 residues long. The trim removed 5 bases at V and 3 bases at J, leaving 7 bases unmatched. Germline V gene sequence: CDR1 MDHEN, CDR2 SYDVKM. In nucleotides, the CDR3 is TGTGCCAGCAGTCTGGGACAGATCCGCTACGAGCAGTACTTC. Its protein product is CASSLGQIRYEQYF.

The gene calls are TRBV4-1 and TRBJ2-7; tentatively, D is TRBD2 (6 bases). The V and J ends lost 1 base and 2 bases respectively, with 12 bases between them. CDR3 length: 15 amino acids. Per the germline V gene, CDR1 is MGHRA and CDR2 is YSYEKL. The CDR3 coding sequence is TGCGCCAGCAGCCAAGCCGGGACTGGAGCCTACGAGCAGTACTTC. It translates to CASSQAGTGAYEQYF.

The chain is built from TRBV4-3 and TRBJ1-1, with 8 nucleotides matching TRBD1. The CDR3 contains 15 residues. Germline CDR1 is LGHNA and CDR2 is YSLEER. With V trimmed by 3 bases and J by 7 bases, 10 bases remained unmatched. CDR3 sequence: CASSHGTGGEGEAFF. As DNA, the CDR3 is TGCGCCAGCAGCCACGGGACAGGCGGGGAGGGTGAAGCTTTCTTT.

V gene TRBV4-2 combines with J gene TRBJ1-3; no clear D. V was pared by 0 bases and J by 0 bases, with 9 bases between. Germline lookup yields CDR1 LGHNA and CDR2 YNFKEQ. The CDR3 is made up of 16 amino acids. The CDR3, as DNA: TGTGCCAGCAGCCAAGAGGAGTTCTCCTCTGGAAACACCATATATTTT. It is translated as CASSQEEFSSGNTIYF.

This chain joins TRBV5-1 and TRBJ2-7; 7 nucleotides match TRBD1. CDR1 is SGHRS, CDR2 YFSETQ, per germline. This CDR3 has 15 amino acids. Trimming removed 4 bases from V and 1 base from J; junction bases left unmatched: 8. CDR3 sequence reads: CASSLARGQSYEQYF. DNA of the CDR3: TGCGCCAGCAGCCTAGCCCGGGGACAGTCCTACGAGCAGTACTTC.